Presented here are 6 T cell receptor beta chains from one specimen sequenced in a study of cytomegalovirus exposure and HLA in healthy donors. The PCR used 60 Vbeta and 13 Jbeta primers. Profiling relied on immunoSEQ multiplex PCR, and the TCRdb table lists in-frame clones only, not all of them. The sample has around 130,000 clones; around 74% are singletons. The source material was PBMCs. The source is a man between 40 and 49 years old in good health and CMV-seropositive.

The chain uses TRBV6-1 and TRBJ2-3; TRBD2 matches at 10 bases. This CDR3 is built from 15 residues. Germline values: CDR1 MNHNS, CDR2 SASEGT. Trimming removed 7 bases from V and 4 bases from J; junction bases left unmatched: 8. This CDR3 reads CASTSGGLASDTQYF. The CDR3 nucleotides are TGTGCCAGCACTTCCGGGGGACTAGCGTCAGATACGCAGTATTTT.

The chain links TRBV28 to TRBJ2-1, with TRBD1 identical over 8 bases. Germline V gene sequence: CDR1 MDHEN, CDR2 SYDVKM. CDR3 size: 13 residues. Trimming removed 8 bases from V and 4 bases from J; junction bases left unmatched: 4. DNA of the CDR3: TGTGCCAGCCGGACAGGGACTTACAATGAGCAGTTCTTC. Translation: CASRTGTYNEQFF.

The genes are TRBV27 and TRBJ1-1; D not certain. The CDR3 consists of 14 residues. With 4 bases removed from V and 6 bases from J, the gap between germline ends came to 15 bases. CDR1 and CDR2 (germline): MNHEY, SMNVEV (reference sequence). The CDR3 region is CASSYSQASAEAFF. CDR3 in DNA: TGTGCCAGCAGTTATTCCCAGGCATCGGCTGAAGCTTTCTTT.

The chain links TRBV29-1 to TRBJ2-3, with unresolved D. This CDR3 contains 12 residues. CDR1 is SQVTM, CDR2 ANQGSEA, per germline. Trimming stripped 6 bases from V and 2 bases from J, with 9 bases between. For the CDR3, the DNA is TGCAGCGTGTGGGCCGTCACAGATACGCAGTATTTT. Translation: CSVWAVTDTQYF.

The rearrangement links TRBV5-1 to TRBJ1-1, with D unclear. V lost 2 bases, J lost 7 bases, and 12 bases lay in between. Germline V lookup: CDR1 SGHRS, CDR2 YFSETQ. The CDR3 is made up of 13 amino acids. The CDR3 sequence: CASSLSFASEAFF. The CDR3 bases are TGCGCCAGCAGCTTATCCTTTGCGAGTGAAGCTTTCTTT.

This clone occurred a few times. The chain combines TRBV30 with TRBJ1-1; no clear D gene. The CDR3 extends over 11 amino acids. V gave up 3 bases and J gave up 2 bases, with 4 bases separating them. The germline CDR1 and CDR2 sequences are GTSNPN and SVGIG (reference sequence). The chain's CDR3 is CAWSLNTEAFF. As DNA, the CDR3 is TGTGCCTGGAGCCTCAACACTGAAGCTTTCTTT. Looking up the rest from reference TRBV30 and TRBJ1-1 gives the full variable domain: SQTIHQWPATLVQPVGSPLSLECTVEGTSNPNLYWYRQAAGRGLQLLFYSVGIGQISSEVPQNLSASRPQDRQFILSSKKLLLSDSGFYLCAWSLNTEAFFGQGTRLTVV.